This TCR beta chain was recovered during a study of cytomegalovirus exposure and HLA in healthy donors. Clones were sequenced by immunoSEQ multiplex PCR, and TCRdb holds only the in-frame ones, with some missing. This table has roughly 59,000 clones, 92% appearing once. The specimen sequenced was PBMCs. This receptor was identified in a man between 18 and 29 years old in good health and CMV-seropositive.

The CDR3 spells CASSQEGRAIYEQYF. The CDR3 nucleotides read TGCGCCAGCAGCCAAGAGGGCAGGGCAATCTACGAGCAGTACTTC. V is TRBV4-1 and J is TRBJ2-7; TRBD1 might be the D (5 bases). The CDR3 contains 15 residues. V gave up 0 bases and J gave up 3 bases, with 12 bases separating them. Per germline, CDR1 MGHRA and CDR2 YSYEKL.